A selection of T cell receptor beta chains follows, all from one sample in a study of blood T cells in healthy people across ages. TCRdb re-derived calls from the 5' RACE reads in MiXCR, one entry per CDR3 protein. Of about 800,000 distinct CDR3 sequences in the sample, about 46% were seen once. The source material was blood. Source of these receptors: a man older than 75 in good health. CDR3s include the opening cysteine and the closing phenylalanine or tryptophan. A D gene is named only where the DNA matches it firmly. Clone size is stated in some rows and not others, as once, few, many or a class when expanded.

CDR3: CATARWTVGYEQYF
DNA: TGTGCCACAGCCAGATGGACGGTCGGATACGAGCAGTACTTC
size: .
D: .
J: TRBJ2-7
V: TRBV28

CDR3: CASSSSTGRYNEKLFF
DNA: TGTGCCAGCAGCTCATCGACAGGGCGATATAATGAAAAACTGTTTTTT
size: .
D: TRBD1
J: TRBJ1-4
V: TRBV7-9

CDR3: CAISETGEVGDTQYF
DNA: TGTGCCATCAGTGAGACGGGAGAGGTTGGGGATACGCAGTATTTT
size: .
D: .
J: TRBJ2-3
V: TRBV10-3

CDR3: CASSLGRPGERGYTF
DNA: TGTGCCAGCAGTTTAGGTCGCCCCGGTGAAAGGGGCTACACCTTC
size: .
D: .
J: TRBJ1-2
V: TRBV12-3/TRBV12-4

CDR3: CASSLVWARSGANVLTF
DNA: TGTGCCAGCAGTTTGGTTTGGGCGCGAAGTGGGGCCAACGTCCTGACTTTC
size: few
D: .
J: TRBJ2-6
V: TRBV12-3/TRBV12-4

CDR3: CASSYSAGTGETQYF
DNA: TGTGCCAGCAGTTATTCCGCCGGGACAGGAGAGACCCAGTACTTC
size: few
D: TRBD1
J: TRBJ2-5
V: TRBV25-1

CDR3: CASSWGLETQYF
DNA: TGTGCCAGCAGCTGGGGACTAGAGACCCAGTACTTC
size: many
D: .
J: TRBJ2-5
V: TRBV7-2

CDR3: CATSQHLSHNEQFF
DNA: TGTGCCACCAGTCAGCACTTGTCGCACAATGAGCAGTTCTTC
size: .
D: .
J: TRBJ2-1
V: TRBV24-1

CDR3: CASSGTPQVDEQFF
DNA: TGTGCCAGCAGCGGGACACCTCAGGTCGATGAGCAGTTCTTC
size: many
D: .
J: TRBJ2-1
V: TRBV6-2/TRBV6-3

CDR3: CATSGGLLAGELGEQFF
DNA: TGTGCCACCAGTGGGGGCCTTCTAGCGGGAGAATTGGGTGAGCAGTTCTTC
size: .
D: TRBD2
J: TRBJ2-1
V: TRBV24-1

CDR3: CASTQQGAVYGYTF
DNA: TGTGCCAGCACTCAGCAGGGGGCTGTCTATGGCTACACCTTC
size: .
D: TRBD1
J: TRBJ1-2
V: TRBV2

CDR3: CSVGETGPNSYEQYF
DNA: TGCAGTGTGGGGGAGACAGGCCCGAACTCCTACGAGCAGTACTTC
size: .
D: .
J: TRBJ2-7
V: TRBV20-1

CDR3: CASGTSGSNHEQYF
DNA: TGTGCCAGTGGGACTAGCGGGAGCAACCACGAGCAGTACTTC
size: .
D: TRBD2
J: TRBJ2-7
V: TRBV7-2

CDR3: CSVEEGSRSNYEQYF
DNA: TGCAGCGTTGAAGAGGGCTCGCGGTCCAACTACGAGCAGTACTTC
size: many
D: .
J: TRBJ2-7
V: TRBV29-1

CDR3: CASGSSDNEQYF
DNA: TGTGCCAGCGGGAGTTCTGACAACGAGCAGTACTTC
size: .
D: .
J: TRBJ2-7
V: TRBV14

CDR3: CASSDFGGTDTQYF
DNA: TGTGCCAGCAGTGACTTCGGGGGCACAGATACGCAGTATTTT
size: .
D: .
J: TRBJ2-3
V: TRBV6-4

CDR3: CASSQDSASNNEQFF
DNA: TGTGCCAGCAGCCAAGATTCCGCTAGCAACAATGAGCAGTTCTTC
size: few
D: .
J: TRBJ2-1
V: TRBV3-1

CDR3: CASSLGGWVNSYEQYF
DNA: TGTGCCAGCAGCTTAGGGGGCTGGGTCAACTCCTACGAGCAGTACTTC
size: .
D: .
J: TRBJ2-7
V: TRBV7-2

CDR3: CASSQEPGSSYNEQFF
DNA: TGTGCCAGCAGCCAAGAACCCGGAAGCTCCTACAATGAGCAGTTCTTC
size: .
D: .
J: TRBJ2-1
V: TRBV3-1

CDR3: CASSWAPSQKSQGEQFF
DNA: TGCGCCAGCAGCTGGGCTCCGAGTCAAAAAAGTCAGGGTGAGCAGTTCTTC
size: .
D: .
J: TRBJ2-1
V: TRBV5-1

CDR3: CSARDPTSAGYEQYF
DNA: TGCAGTGCTAGAGATCCTACTAGCGCGGGATACGAGCAGTACTTC
size: few
D: TRBD2
J: TRBJ2-7
V: TRBV20-1

CDR3: CASSPPGTSGTGGELFF
DNA: TGTGCCAGCAGCCCTCCAGGGACTAGCGGGACTGGCGGGGAGCTGTTTTTT
size: .
D: TRBD2
J: TRBJ2-2
V: TRBV7-2

CDR3: CASSQRWGRGPRRLDIQYF
DNA: TGCGCCAGCAGCCAAAGGTGGGGACGGGGGCCGCGTAGGTTGGACATTCAGTACTTC
size: .
D: .
J: TRBJ2-4
V: TRBV4-3

CDR3: CASSLYGTGVSYEQYF
DNA: TGTGCCAGCAGTCTTTACGGGACAGGGGTTTCCTACGAGCAGTACTTC
size: .
D: TRBD1
J: TRBJ2-7
V: TRBV27